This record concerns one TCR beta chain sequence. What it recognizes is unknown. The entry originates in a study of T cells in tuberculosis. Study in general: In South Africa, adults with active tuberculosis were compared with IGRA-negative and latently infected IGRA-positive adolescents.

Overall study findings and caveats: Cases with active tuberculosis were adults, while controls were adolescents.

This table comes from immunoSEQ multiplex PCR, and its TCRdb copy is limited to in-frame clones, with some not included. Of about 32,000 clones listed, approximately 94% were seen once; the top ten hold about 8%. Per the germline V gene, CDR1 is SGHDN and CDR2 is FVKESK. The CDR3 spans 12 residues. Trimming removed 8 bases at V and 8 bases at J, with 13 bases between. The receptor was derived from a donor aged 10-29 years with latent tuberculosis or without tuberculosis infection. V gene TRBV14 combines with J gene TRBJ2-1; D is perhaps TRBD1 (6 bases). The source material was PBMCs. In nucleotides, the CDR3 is TGTGCCAGCGCTCCCAGGGGCGATGAGCAGTTCTTC. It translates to CASAPRGDEQFF.